Here is one TCR beta chain with its context. Antigen specificity is unknown. Germline CDR1 is MDHEN and CDR2 is SYDVKM. The CDR3 runs to 14 residues. Trimming took off 8 bases at V and 11 bases at J, with 24 bases between the two ends. This entry comes from a study of cytomegalovirus exposure and HLA in healthy donors. Regarding the study as a whole: As a later analysis showed, several of the most significant clusters appeared to be linked to common viral pathogens. Presence/absence analyses assumed roughly uniform sequencing depth across donors.

In the PCR, 60 Vbeta and 13 Jbeta primers were used. Profiled with immunoSEQ multiplex PCR; TCRdb holds only in-frame clones, not every one. The sample table sets out 130,000 to 150,000 clones. The receptor was isolated from a man in his forties in good health and CMV-seronegative. The J gene is TRBJ1-2, the V gene TRBV28; D may be TRBD1 (6 bases). Sample: PBMCs. CDR3 loop: CASGPTGHRGWYTF. Written as DNA, the CDR3 is TGTGCCAGCGGTCCGACAGGCCACCGAGGCTGGTACACCTTC.